This T cell receptor (beta chain) came from a study of CD8 T cells in Susac syndrome. Random hexamers were used to reverse transcribe an amount of about 0.45 to 1 ug RNA. TCR beta CDR3 was amplified by immunoSEQ covering 54 Vbeta and 13 Jbeta. TCRdb redid the calling of the immunoSEQ multiplex PCR reads with MiXCR, one entry per CDR3 protein. Here the sample spans under 150,000 distinct CDR3 sequences, approximately 95% being singletons. Germline-derived CDR1 and CDR2 are LGHNA and YNFKEQ. The CDR3 runs to 14 residues. Trimming took 1 base from V and 4 from J; bases not matched to a gene: 2. Sequences were obtained from CD8+ T cells from PBMCs. V and J are TRBV4-2 and TRBJ2-5; 8 nucleotides line up with TRBD1. This sequence originates from a human donor in good health. The CDR3 spells CASSQGTGLETQYF. The CDR3 bases are TGTGCCAGCAGCCAAGGGACAGGGTTAGAGACCCAGTACTTC.